This T cell receptor (beta chain) was found in a study of T cells in Graves' hyperthyroidism and ophthalmopathy. Turning to the study itself: Peripheral blood collection took place at initial diagnosis, before any treatment. The study's findings and limits: The model identified upcoming ophthalmopathy a median roughly 6 months ahead of onset. Among clonotypes expanded in thyroid above 0.001, most were also found in blood.

Amplified TCR beta CDR3 regions derived from RNA transcripts. A set of HTBI primers served as the primers for a first-round RT-PCR of the TCR CDR3. MiXCR was run by TCRdb on the multiplex PCR reads, yielding one entry per CDR3 protein. The profile shows hundreds of thousands of distinct CDR3 sequences, approximately 14% of them singletons. This clonotype was counted a few times. Its specificity is not known. In making diagnoses, clinical symptoms, serum thyroxine and TRAb, thyroid ultrasound and orbital computed tomography were all used. V shed 7 bases and J shed 6 bases, with 6 bases lying between them. The CDR3 spans 11 residues.

Sequenced input: blood. V is TRBV12-3 or TRBV12-4 and J is TRBJ2-2; the D is unclear. This TCR derives from a young woman with Graves' hyperthyroidism. This chain's CDR3 is CASIRAGELFF. CDR3 DNA sequence: TGTGCCAGCATCCGAGCCGGGGAGCTGTTTTTT.